Below are 26 T cell receptor beta chains sequenced from a single sample in a study of T cell repertoires in cytomegalovirus infection. TCRdb reanalysed the reads using MiXCR and keeps one entry per CDR3 protein. The table records under 250,000 distinct CDR3 sequences, 9% to 15% of them present only once. Sequencing used PBMCs. These receptors all come from a human donor in good health (CMV status not recorded). Some clones in this sample may be carry-over from other donors' samples.

This clonotype was counted at least ten times. The CDR3 DNA reads TGTGCCAGCAGCTTAGCGCGGAGTATGGGGGATACGCAGTATTTT. Its protein product is CASSLARSMGDTQYF. The gene calls are TRBV7-2 and TRBJ2-3, with unresolved D. V lost 0 bases and J 6 bases, leaving 13 bases between the germline ends. There are 15 residues in the CDR3. Germline V lookup: CDR1 SGHTA, CDR2 FQGNSA.

This clonotype was recorded many times. The gene calls are TRBV7-2 and TRBJ2-7; 13 bases map to TRBD2. Germline lookup yields CDR1 SGHTA and CDR2 FQGNSA. V dropped 5 bases and J dropped 5; count of bases not matched to a gene: 6. The CDR3 is 15 amino acids. CDR3 amino acids: CASSLRLAGGNEQYF. DNA for the CDR3: TGTGCCAGCAGCCTCCGACTAGCGGGAGGAAACGAGCAGTACTTC.

This clonotype was seen only a few times. The chain combines TRBV19 with TRBJ2-3, with TRBD1 identical over 8 bases. This CDR3 is built from 14 residues. V lost 7 bases to trimming and J lost 1 base; unmatched junction nucleotides: 4. Per germline, CDR1 LNHDA and CDR2 SQIVND (reference sequence). In DNA, the CDR3 is TGTGCCAGTACCGGGGGACAGGGCACAGATACGCAGTATTTT. Translated: CASTGGQGTDTQYF.

This clonotype was seen ten or more times. V usage is TRBV11-3 and J usage is TRBJ2-3; tentatively, D is TRBD2 (5 bases). The CDR3 runs 13 residues. The germline CDR1 and CDR2 sequences are SGHNT and YENEEA. The V and J ends lost 1 base and 6 bases respectively, with 8 bases between them. Here the CDR3 DNA reads TGTGCCAGCAGCTTAGGCCCGGGGGATACGCAGTATTTT. Translating it yields CASSLGPGDTQYF.

This clonotype has at least ten counts. The rearrangement joins TRBV7-9 to TRBJ2-1; 8 bases match TRBD2. The CDR3 totals 15 residues. In germline, CDR1 is SEHNR, CDR2 FQNEAQ (reference sequence). Trimming cost V 5 bases and J 7 bases; bases outside gene matches: 10. The CDR3 DNA follows: TGTGCCAGCAGCCCAGGACTAGCCGGATGGAATGAGCAGTTCTTC. Protein: CASSPGLAGWNEQFF. Together with reference TRBV7-9 and TRBJ2-1, the CDR3 gives the full variable domain: DTGVSQNPRHKITKRGQNVTFRCDPISEHNRLYWYRQTLGQGPEFLTYFQNEAQLEKSRLLSDRFSAERPKGSFSTLEIQRTEQGDSAMYLCASSPGLAGWNEQFFGPGTRLTVL.

This clonotype occurred many times. The V call is TRBV7-3, the J call TRBJ2-3; 7 nucleotides align to TRBD1. CDR1 SGHTA and CDR2 FQGTGA come from the germline V gene. With V trimmed by 3 bases and J by 1 base, 4 bases remained unmatched. The CDR3 consists of 15 residues. In DNA, the CDR3 is TGTGCCAGCAGCTTTAGGGGGCAGGGCACAGATACGCAGTATTTT. Translation: CASSFRGQGTDTQYF.

The CDR3 spells CASSVEGVSGANVLTF. The DNA of the CDR3 is TGTGCCAGCAGCGTAGAGGGGGTCTCTGGGGCCAACGTCCTGACTTTC. This rearrangement joins TRBV9 to TRBJ2-6; D is perhaps TRBD1 (6 bases). V shed 0 bases and J shed 0 bases, with 7 bases lying between them. Germline V lookup: CDR1 SGDLS, CDR2 YYNGEE. The CDR3 is made up of 16 amino acids.

A word on this clonotype: No conserved phenylalanine or tryptophan ends this CDR3, so it is likely a read error. This chain uses TRBV6-5 with TRBJ1-1; 9 bases are shared with TRBD1. V was clipped by 7 bases and J by 1 base; unmatched bases: 4. This CDR3 is 14 amino acids long. Germline V gene data show CDR1 as MNHEY and CDR2 as SVGAGI. The CDR3 loop is CASTGGQGNTEAFS. Here the CDR3 DNA reads TGTGCCAGCACCGGGGGACAGGGGAACACTGAAGCTTTCTCT.

This clonotype was counted ten times or more. V is TRBV14 and J is TRBJ2-1; no clear D. The CDR3 runs 13 residues. Germline assignment: CDR1 SGHDN and CDR2 FVKESK. V lost 1 base and J 9 bases, leaving 10 bases between the germline ends. The CDR3 here is CASSQGVAPEQFF. The CDR3 DNA reads TGTGCCAGCAGCCAAGGGGTTGCGCCTGAGCAGTTCTTC.

The chain carries TRBV20-1 and TRBJ2-7; D is unresolved. The V gene's germline CDR1 is DFQATT and CDR2 SNEGSKA (reference sequence). The V end was cut by 3 bases, the J end by 2 bases, with 14 bases between. The CDR3 is 14 residues long. The CDR3 DNA follows: TGCAGTGCTAGCTTTTCCCGGTACACCTACGAGCAGTACTTC. This translates into CSASFSRYTYEQYF.

This clonotype has a count of ten or more. The chain recombines TRBV7-2 with TRBJ2-1, with TRBD2 identical over 10 bases. V lost 5 bases to trimming and J lost 0 bases; unmatched junction nucleotides: 1. From germline, CDR1 is SGHTA and CDR2 FQGNSA. The CDR3 loop spans 15 amino acids. The DNA for the CDR3 is TGTGCCAGCAGCACTAGCGGGAACTCCTACAATGAGCAGTTCTTC. This encodes CASSTSGNSYNEQFF.

This clonotype was observed at least ten times. The chain uses TRBV28 and TRBJ2-7, with D perhaps TRBD1 or TRBD2 (5 bases each). Trimming shortened V by 6 bases and J by 2 bases, and 17 bases separated the two germline ends. The germline V gene has CDR1 MDHEN and CDR2 SYDVKM. This CDR3 has 15 amino acids. The CDR3 DNA reads TGTGCCAGCAGACCCTCGGGACCTCGAGCCTACGAGCAGTACTTC. It is translated as CASRPSGPRAYEQYF. Full variable domain (outside the CDR3, taken from reference TRBV28 and TRBJ2-7): DVKVTQSSRYLVKRTGEKVFLECVQDMDHENMFWYRQDPGLGLRLIYFSYDVKMKEKGDIPEGYSVSREKKERFSLILESASTNQTSMYLCASRPSGPRAYEQYFGPGTRLTVT.

This clonotype occurred many times. This sequence joins TRBV5-6 and TRBJ2-5; D is perhaps TRBD1 (6 bases). Germline CDR1 SGHDT, CDR2 YYEEEE. The CDR3 is 14 amino acids. V shed 3 bases and J shed 4 bases, with 13 bases lying between them. In DNA form, the CDR3 reads TGTGCCAGCAGCTCCTCCGGGACATTAGAGACCCAGTACTTC. This sequence encodes CASSSSGTLETQYF.

At least ten counts were recorded for this clonotype. This rearrangement joins TRBV6-2 or TRBV6-3 to TRBJ2-3; D remains ambiguous. CDR3 length equals 12 residues. The V gene lost 4 bases and the J gene lost 7 bases, with 9 bases spanning the gap. Germline V CDR1 and CDR2: MNHEY, SVGEGT. This chain's CDR3 is CASSSVVYTQYF. The CDR3 region has the DNA TGTGCCAGCAGTTCCGTCGTGTATACGCAGTATTTT.

The sample holds many counts of this clonotype. The rearrangement joins TRBV4-3 to TRBJ1-5; D gene ambiguous. The CDR3 runs to 13 residues. From germline, CDR1 is LGHNA and CDR2 YSLEER. The V and J ends lost 4 bases and 5 bases respectively, with 9 bases between them. The CDR3 sequence: CASSRTTDQPQHF. In DNA, the CDR3 is TGCGCCAGCAGCCGGACGACGGATCAGCCCCAGCATTTT.

The CDR3 sequence is CASSPERTKPQHF. Written as DNA, the CDR3 is TGTGCCAGCAGTCCCGAAAGGACAAAGCCCCAGCATTTT. V is TRBV6-5 and J is TRBJ1-5; maybe TRBD1 (5 bases). The CDR3 sequence is 13 residues long. Germline lookup yields CDR1 MNHEY and CDR2 SVGAGI. V was pared by 5 bases and J by 8 bases, with 13 bases between.

Comment on this clonotype: A much larger clonotype is one base distant, so this may be a read error. The chain recombines TRBV2 with TRBJ2-3; 9 positions agree with TRBD2. Germline CDR1 and CDR2: SNHLY and FYNNEI. The CDR3 has 15 residues. The V segment lost 5 bases and the J segment 7 bases; nucleotides outside the gene matches: 10. The CDR3 region is CASSMVASGVNTQYF. As DNA, the CDR3 is TGTGCCAGCAGTATGGTTGCTAGCGGGGTGAATACGCAGTATTTT. The full variable domain, rest sourced from reference TRBV2 and TRBJ2-3, is EPEVTQTPSHQVTQMGQEVILRCVPISNHLYFYWYRQILGQKVEFLVSFYNNEISEKSEIFDDQFSVERPDGSNFTLKIRSTKLEDSAMYFCASSMVASGVNTQYFGPGTRLTVL.

This clonotype turned up a few times. This rearrangement joins TRBV2 to TRBJ2-6; TRBD2 might be the D (6 bases). The germline CDR1 and CDR2 sequences are SNHLY and FYNNEI. V was shortened by 7 bases and J by 2 bases, with 18 bases between the two germline ends. The length of the CDR3 is 17 residues. This CDR3 reads CASMEGPRSTGANVLTF. For the CDR3, the DNA is TGTGCCAGCATGGAGGGTCCCAGGTCAACTGGGGCCAACGTCCTGACTTTC.

A remark on this clonotype: A much larger clone sits a single nucleotide away, making a read error possible. The V and J genes are TRBV5-6 and TRBJ1-1, with D unclear. The CDR3 is 16 residues long. Germline assignment: CDR1 SGHDT and CDR2 YYEEEE. V was trimmed by 1 base and J by 1 base, leaving 14 bases between them. The CDR3 loop reads CASSLSLGRANTEAFF. DNA of the CDR3: TGTGCCAGCAGCTTGAGTCTGGGGAGAGCGAACACTGAAGCTTTCTTT.

At least ten counts were recorded for this clonotype. This chain joins TRBV27 and TRBJ2-7; 7 bases line up with TRBD2. CDR1 and CDR2 from the germline V gene are MNHEY and SMNVEV (reference sequence). The CDR3 contains 18 residues. With V trimmed by 4 bases and J by 2 bases, 17 bases remained unmatched. In DNA, the CDR3 is TGTGCCAGCAGTTCCCCGGCACGCCGGGGGGTTAGGACCTACGAGCAGTACTTC. Protein: CASSSPARRGVRTYEQYF.

This clonotype was counted ten times or more. The chain couples TRBV19 to TRBJ2-1, with 8 positions matching TRBD2. The germline CDR1 and CDR2 sequences are LNHDA and SQIVND (reference sequence). V dropped 7 bases and J dropped 3; count of bases not matched to a gene: 14. CDR3 length equals 17 residues. In nucleotides, the CDR3 is TGTGCCAGTAATAGCGGGGTCTTCAGCTCGGTCTACAATGAGCAGTTCTTC. It specifies CASNSGVFSSVYNEQFF.

This clonotype was detected a few times. The CDR3 reads CASSRLAGGKQETQYF. Written as DNA, the CDR3 is TGTGCCAGCAGTCGACTAGCGGGGGGGAAACAAGAGACCCAGTACTTC. The rearrangement links TRBV6-2 or TRBV6-3 to TRBJ2-5; 14 bases agree with TRBD2. In germline, CDR1 is MNHEY, CDR2 SVGEGT. Trimming cost V 5 bases and J 2 bases; bases outside gene matches: 4. This CDR3 region has 16 residues.

The chain carries TRBV20-1 and TRBJ2-5; TRBD1 might be the D (5 bases). This CDR3 contains 12 residues. The germline V and J ends were trimmed by 2 bases and 5 bases, with 9 bases remaining between them. Germline-derived CDR1 and CDR2 are DFQATT and SNEGSKA (reference sequence). CDR3 nucleotides: TGCAGTGCTAGACCCAGGGCGGAGACCCAGTACTTC. Translated: CSARPRAETQYF.

This clonotype was picked up many times. The chain joins TRBV7-2 to TRBJ2-1; 14 nucleotides match TRBD2. In germline, CDR1 is SGHTA, CDR2 FQGNSA. The J segment lost 8 bases and the V segment lost 5 bases, leaving 8 bases of the junction unmatched. The CDR3 has 16 amino acids. The CDR3 DNA reads TGTGCCAGCAGCCCCACGGGACTAGCGGGAGTGGATGAGCAGTTCTTC. It encodes CASSPTGLAGVDEQFF.

This clonotype was counted between two and nine times. This chain links TRBV19 with TRBJ1-5; no definite D call. Germline CDR1 reads LNHDA; CDR2 reads SQIVND (reference sequence). The CDR3 loop spans 13 amino acids. The V gene lost 5 bases and the J gene lost 7 bases, with 12 bases spanning the gap. CDR3 DNA sequence: TGTGCCAGTAGTGCGTCCCTCCAACAGCCCCAGCATTTT. Its protein product is CASSASLQQPQHF. Together with reference TRBV19 and TRBJ1-5, the CDR3 gives the full variable domain: DGGITQSPKYLFRKEGQNVTLSCEQNLNHDAMYWYRQDPGQGLRLIYYSQIVNDFQKGDIAEGYSVSREKKESFPLTVTSAQKNPTAFYLCASSASLQQPQHFGDGTRLSIL.

This clonotype was picked up one time. The chain links TRBV7-8 to TRBJ2-1; tentatively, D is TRBD1 (5 bases). CDR3 size: 15 residues. Germline loops: CDR1 SGHVS, CDR2 FQNEAQ. Between the trimmed V and J ends, which lost 5 bases and 0 bases, there was a span of 11 bases. Here the CDR3 reads CASSKRTSSYNEQFF. CDR3 nucleotides: TGTGCCAGCAGCAAACGGACAAGCTCCTACAATGAGCAGTTCTTC.